The rows below give T cell receptor beta chains drawn from one sample of a study of control samples from healthy donors and cancer patients. Sequencing was performed with immunoSEQ multiplex PCR; in TCRdb, only in-frame clones are kept and a portion is missing. This table has about 220,000 clones, just under 95% appearing once. The sample consisted of blood. Receptor source: a man between 50 and 59 years old in good health. The conserved cysteine and the conserved F or W are not part of the CDR3 here. A clone size is listed for some rows: how often the clone was seen (once, few, many), or a class if it is expanded.

J gene: TRBJ1-4
clone size: -
V gene: TRBV15
CDR3 protein: ATSRGQGRNEKLF

J gene: TRBJ1-1
clone size: -
V gene: TRBV6-2/TRBV6-3
CDR3 protein: ASGYSRDRGTEAF

J gene: TRBJ1-3
clone size: -
V gene: TRBV28
CDR3 protein: ASSHKPMGNTIY

J gene: TRBJ2-5
clone size: -
V gene: TRBV19
CDR3 protein: ASSPTGEETQY

J gene: TRBJ1-4
clone size: -
V gene: TRBV5-8
CDR3 protein: ASSLRGTEKLF

J gene: TRBJ1-5
clone size: -
V gene: TRBV7-2
CDR3 protein: ASSPMSGRANQPQH

J gene: TRBJ2-1
clone size: -
V gene: TRBV21-1
CDR3 protein: ASSGRGGLSYNEQF

J gene: TRBJ1-2
clone size: -
V gene: TRBV9
CDR3 protein: ASSVALSPNYGYT

J gene: TRBJ2-1
clone size: -
V gene: TRBV18
CDR3 protein: ASSPDYLTEQF

J gene: TRBJ1-4
clone size: -
V gene: TRBV7-3
CDR3 protein: ASSPGQGKLF

J gene: TRBJ2-7
clone size: -
V gene: TRBV7-7
CDR3 protein: ASSLMPSYEQY

J gene: TRBJ1-2
clone size: -
V gene: TRBV6-6
CDR3 protein: ASKLGGGYGYT

J gene: TRBJ2-1
clone size: -
V gene: TRBV4-2
CDR3 protein: ASSQDLGAGGEEQF

J gene: TRBJ2-2
clone size: -
V gene: TRBV6-2/TRBV6-3
CDR3 protein: ASSYYGGELF

J gene: TRBJ2-3
clone size: -
V gene: TRBV5-8
CDR3 protein: ASSLGGRTDTQY

J gene: TRBJ1-5
clone size: -
V gene: TRBV11-2
CDR3 protein: ASSGRGPQH

J gene: TRBJ2-3
clone size: -
V gene: TRBV29-1
CDR3 protein: SGGETDSTDTQY

J gene: TRBJ1-5
clone size: -
V gene: TRBV28
CDR3 protein: ASSWVGRYSNQPQH

J gene: TRBJ1-2
clone size: -
V gene: TRBV24-1
CDR3 protein: ATSDLYGYT

J gene: TRBJ1-5
clone size: -
V gene: TRBV2
CDR3 protein: ASSETSQPQH

J gene: TRBJ1-1
clone size: -
V gene: TRBV28
CDR3 protein: ASSYPSDRDEAF

J gene: TRBJ1-5
clone size: once
V gene: TRBV7-2
CDR3 protein: ASSLGPWRNQPQH

J gene: TRBJ2-3
clone size: -
V gene: TRBV6-6
CDR3 protein: ASSSLAGVMTDTQY

J gene: TRBJ2-2
clone size: -
V gene: TRBV19
CDR3 protein: ASTPRRVAGELF

J gene: TRBJ1-2
clone size: -
V gene: TRBV27
CDR3 protein: ASSQWPYGYT

J gene: TRBJ2-1
clone size: -
V gene: TRBV5-1
CDR3 protein: ASSSGDEIRNEQF

J gene: TRBJ2-3
clone size: -
V gene: TRBV5-1
CDR3 protein: ASSFSGAGTDTQY

J gene: TRBJ1-1
clone size: once
V gene: TRBV19
CDR3 protein: ASSFTGGRASSTEAF

J gene: TRBJ2-5
clone size: -
V gene: TRBV2
CDR3 protein: ASKTSGETQY

J gene: TRBJ1-4
clone size: -
V gene: TRBV29-1
CDR3 protein: TGADNEKLF

J gene: TRBJ1-5
clone size: -
V gene: TRBV5-5
CDR3 protein: ASSLEARIQNQPQH

J gene: TRBJ1-1
clone size: -
V gene: TRBV5-4
CDR3 protein: ASSLAGGVGTEAF

J gene: TRBJ2-5
clone size: -
V gene: TRBV19
CDR3 protein: ASSAFGTSEETQY

J gene: TRBJ1-6
clone size: -
V gene: TRBV7-2
CDR3 protein: ASSLGGLNSPLH

J gene: TRBJ1-5
clone size: -
V gene: TRBV27
CDR3 protein: ASSLRGNQPQH

J gene: TRBJ2-5
clone size: -
V gene: TRBV7-2
CDR3 protein: ASSLGGQGRQETQY

J gene: TRBJ2-2
clone size: -
V gene: TRBV11-3
CDR3 protein: ASSLVSRGQGNTGELF

J gene: TRBJ2-5
clone size: -
V gene: TRBV5-1
CDR3 protein: ASSLDRAYETQY

J gene: TRBJ2-1
clone size: -
V gene: TRBV5-1
CDR3 protein: ASSSQSLDNEQF

J gene: TRBJ1-1
clone size: -
V gene: TRBV6-4
CDR3 protein: ASSWGRNTEAF

J gene: TRBJ1-1
clone size: -
V gene: TRBV7-9
CDR3 protein: ASSLGRSGEAF

J gene: TRBJ2-3
clone size: -
V gene: TRBV25-1
CDR3 protein: ASTSADFSTDTQY

J gene: TRBJ2-1
clone size: -
V gene: TRBV5-6
CDR3 protein: ASSSQGVYNEQF

J gene: TRBJ1-2
clone size: -
V gene: TRBV28
CDR3 protein: ASSLVTGYGYT

J gene: TRBJ1-6
clone size: -
V gene: TRBV9
CDR3 protein: ASSPRDPRY